What follows are 2 T cell receptor beta chains derived from one specimen sequenced in a study of patients and donors after allogeneic stem cell transplantation. One entry per CDR3 protein, called by TCRdb with MiXCR from the RT-PCR reads. The data show about 150,000 distinct CDR3 sequences, with about a third seen just once and around 50% held by the top ten. The source material was blood, either unsorted or a sorted T cell fraction (not recorded which). All receptors derive from a human donor who was either an allogeneic HSCT recipient or a stem cell or donor lymphocyte infusion donor (not recorded which). It is not recorded whose cells these are; they may come from a transplant donor.

The rearrangement joins TRBV7-2 to TRBJ2-4; D gene ambiguous. The germline V gene encodes CDR1 SGHTA and CDR2 FQGNSA. Trimming left V 1 base short and J 2 bases short, with 9 bases between. CDR3 length: 15 amino acids. The CDR3 region is CASSLVPPTKNIQYF. For the CDR3, the DNA is TGTGCCAGCAGCTTAGTACCACCGACCAAAAACATTCAGTACTTC. Looking up the rest from reference TRBV7-2 and TRBJ2-4 gives the full variable domain: GAGVSQSPSNKVTEKGKDVELRCDPISGHTALYWYRQSLGQGLEFLIYFQGNSAPDKSGLPSDRFSAERTGGSVSTLTIQRTQQEDSAVYLCASSLVPPTKNIQYFGAGTRLSVL.

The chain has TRBV28 and TRBJ1-3, with D uncertain. V lost 2 bases, J lost 8 bases, and 7 bases lay in between. The CDR3 has 12 residues. Looked up from germline, CDR1 is MDHEN and CDR2 is SYDVKM. For the CDR3, the DNA is TGTGCCAGCAGTTTAGGGGAGGACACCATATATTTT. It is translated as CASSLGEDTIYF.